The rows below give T cell receptor beta chains drawn from one sample of a study of T cell repertoires in cytomegalovirus infection. TCRdb reprocessed the reads via MiXCR and lists one record per CDR3 protein. Found here are 140,000 to 150,000 distinct CDR3 sequences, over 30% of them singletons; the top ten hold around half. No antigen has been assigned to these receptors. Sequencing used CD8+ T cells from cultured PBMCs, obtained from culture after CMV antigen stimulation. These receptors all come from a human donor in good health (CMV status not recorded). Some clones in this sample may be carry-over from other donors' samples. Each CDR3 is given with its conserved first and last residue. D genes are given only for firm matches. Not every row has a clone size; where given, it reads once, few, many or a size class.

TRBJ1-5 . . TRBV6-6 CASFPYGTTLPVKGPQHF TGTGCCAGTTTCCCTTACGGGACGACCCTCCCTGTCAAAGGACCCCAGCATTTT
TRBJ2-3 few TRBD2 TRBV12-3/TRBV12-4 CASSSLAAGSTDTQYF TGTGCCAGCAGTTCTCTTGCAGCGGGAAGCACAGATACGCAGTATTTT
TRBJ2-7 . . TRBV27 CASSPQGRGGEQYF TGTGCCAGCAGTCCCCAGGGACGGGGAGGTGAGCAGTACTTC
TRBJ1-4 . . TRBV7-6 CASSSDGGNEKLFF TGTGCCAGCAGCTCGGACGGTGGTAATGAAAAACTGTTTTTT
TRBJ1-2 . TRBD1 TRBV12-3/TRBV12-4 CASSSRTGFGYTF TGTGCCAGCAGTTCCCGGACAGGGTTTGGCTACACCTTC
TRBJ2-6 . TRBD1 TRBV28 CASSLNSGQIYSGANVLTF TGTGCCAGCAGTTTAAACTCGGGACAGATTTACTCTGGGGCCAACGTCCTGACTTTC
TRBJ2-5 many TRBD1 TRBV7-8 CASSLAYGQGNGETQYF TGTGCCAGCAGCTTAGCGTATGGACAGGGAAACGGAGAGACCCAGTACTTC
TRBJ1-1 . . TRBV4-1 CASSQDPPGRYTEAFF TGCGCCAGCAGCCAAGATCCCCCGGGGCGTTACACTGAAGCTTTCTTT
TRBJ2-3 . TRBD2 TRBV29-1 CSVPGLAGAWDTQYF TGCAGCGTTCCGGGACTAGCGGGGGCATGGGATACGCAGTATTTT
TRBJ1-1 . . TRBV6-5 CASSYRERTFF TGTGCCAGCAGTTACAGGGAAAGGACTTTCTTT
TRBJ2-3 many . TRBV12-3/TRBV12-4 CASSLVSSTDTQYF TGTGCCAGCAGTTTAGTCTCTAGCACAGATACGCAGTATTTT
TRBJ2-3 . TRBD2 TRBV12-3/TRBV12-4 CASSLSGGETDTQYF TGTGCCAGCAGTCTGAGCGGGGGGGAGACAGATACGCAGTATTTT
TRBJ2-3 few TRBD2 TRBV9 CASSRWLLAAEDTQYF TGTGCCAGCAGCCGGTGGTTACTAGCGGCCGAAGATACGCAGTATTTT
TRBJ2-1 . TRBD1 TRBV7-6 CASSGTVNNEQFF TGTGCCAGTTCCGGGACAGTAAACAATGAGCAGTTCTTC
TRBJ2-5 few TRBD2 TRBV7-7 CASSLGASGGFQETQYF TGTGCCAGCAGCTTAGGGGCTAGCGGGGGATTCCAAGAGACCCAGTACTTC
TRBJ2-1 few . TRBV7-6 CASSLAGGNSYNEQFF TGTGCCAGCAGCTTAGCGGGCGGTAATTCCTACAATGAGCAGTTCTTC
TRBJ1-1 few . TRBV19 CASSIADSTEAFF TGTGCCAGTAGTATTGCCGATTCCACTGAAGCTTTCTTT
TRBJ1-1 . TRBD1 TRBV7-9 CASSLSQGSNTEAFF TGTGCCAGCAGCTTATCACAGGGGTCGAACACTGAAGCTTTCTTT
TRBJ2-3 few . TRBV7-2 CASSLGPLTADTQYF TGTGCCAGCAGCTTAGGGCCCCTCACCGCAGATACGCAGTATTTT
TRBJ2-3 few TRBD2 TRBV10-3 CAISESTSGGRITDTQYF TGTGCCATCAGTGAGTCGACTAGCGGGGGGAGGATCACAGATACGCAGTATTTT
TRBJ1-1 . . TRBV19 CASSIASTGYTEAFF TGTGCCAGTAGTATAGCATCGACGGGGTACACTGAAGCTTTCTTT
TRBJ2-3 . . TRBV6-1 CASTGATRTDTQYF TGTGCCAGCACCGGGGCCACAAGAACAGATACGCAGTATTTT
TRBJ2-3 once . TRBV2 CASSESTQYF TGTGCCAGCAGTGAATCTACGCAGTATTTT
TRBJ2-3 . . TRBV7-8 CASSLGRGFSTDTQYF TGTGCCAGCAGCTTAGGACGGGGGTTTAGCACAGATACGCAGTATTTT
TRBJ1-1 . . TRBV12-3/TRBV12-4 CASSLIGGTEAFF TGTGCCAGCAGTTTAATCGGAGGGACTGAAGCTTTCTTT
TRBJ1-1 many TRBD1 TRBV11-2 CASSLEGTGYGAFF TGTGCCAGCAGCTTAGAAGGGACAGGGTACGGAGCTTTCTTT
TRBJ2-1 . . TRBV7-3 CASSYRASSYNEQFF TGTGCCAGCAGCTACAGGGCCAGCTCCTACAATGAGCAGTTCTTC
TRBJ1-2 . . TRBV12-3/TRBV12-4 CASSFVGLGLDGYTF TGTGCCAGCAGTTTCGTGGGGTTGGGCTTAGATGGCTACACCTTC
TRBJ1-5 many . TRBV12-3/TRBV12-4 CASSAHSLGSNQPQHF TGTGCCAGCAGTGCCCACAGTCTGGGCAGCAATCAGCCCCAGCATTTT
TRBJ1-1 . . TRBV19 CASTGGQRNTEAFF TGTGCCAGTACTGGGGGGCAGAGGAACACTGAAGCTTTCTTT
TRBJ2-1 many TRBD2 TRBV7-6 CASSLSGGGPVKTNEQFF TGTGCCAGCAGCTTATCGGGAGGGGGGCCCGTTAAGACCAATGAGCAGTTCTTC
TRBJ2-7 . . TRBV7-4 CASSLKAKVLFNEQYF TGTGCCAGTAGCTTAAAGGCCAAAGTCCTTTTCAATGAGCAGTACTTC
TRBJ2-5 many . TRBV14 CASSQVSETQYF TGTGCCAGCAGCCAAGTGAGCGAGACCCAGTACTTC
TRBJ1-2 many . TRBV19 CASRTVLPGYGYTF TGTGCCAGCAGGACAGTCCTACCGGGATATGGCTACACCTTC
TRBJ1-5 many TRBD1 TRBV7-9 CASSPGTGGSNQPQHF TGTGCCAGCAGCCCAGGGACAGGGGGGAGCAATCAGCCCCAGCATTTT
TRBJ2-1 . . TRBV12-3/TRBV12-4 CASSPEANEQFF TGTGCCAGCAGCCCAGAGGCCAATGAGCAGTTCTTC